One and the same sample provided the 25 T cell receptor beta chains below, sequenced in a study of T cell responses to AZD1222 COVID-19 vaccine. Profiled with immunoSEQ multiplex PCR; TCRdb holds only in-frame clones, not every one. There are around 190,000 clones in the sample; 92% occur only once, and 1% to 1.5% lies in the top ten. The sample consisted of peripheral blood, taken on day 0 of AZD1222 vaccination. The receptors were gathered from an adult in good health.

Notes on this clone: The sample holds other DNA sequences that translate to the same CDR3. The chain recombines TRBV28 with TRBJ1-2; no definite D call. The CDR3 sequence is 11 residues long. Germline V gene sequence: CDR1 MDHEN, CDR2 SYDVKM. With 3 bases removed from V and 5 bases from J, the gap between germline ends came to 4 bases. The CDR3: CASSFGYGYTF. For the CDR3, the DNA is TGTGCCAGCAGTTTTGGATATGGCTACACCTTC.

The table lists this clone with a count of one. The V gene is TRBV10-3, the J gene TRBJ1-5; D is unclear. V lost 4 bases and J lost 5, with 9 bases in between. The V gene's germline CDR1 is ENHRY and CDR2 SYGVKD. CDR3 length equals 13 residues. CDR3 sequence: CAISGLEDQPQHF. The CDR3 DNA sequence: TGTGCCATCAGTGGATTAGAAGATCAGCCCCAGCATTTT.

This clone was counted once. The chain couples TRBV27 to TRBJ1-1; possibly TRBD1 for D (6 bases). The CDR3 is 14 residues long. V lost 3 bases and J 4 bases, leaving 12 bases between the germline ends. Germline V lookup: CDR1 MNHEY, CDR2 SMNVEV (reference sequence). CDR3 region: CASSLVRGGTEAFF. In nucleotides, the CDR3 is TGTGCCAGCAGTTTGGTCAGGGGTGGCACTGAAGCTTTCTTT.

This chain uses TRBV12-3 or TRBV12-4 with TRBJ1-4; D gene unclear. V lost 5 bases and J lost 7, with 11 bases in between. The CDR3 length is 13 residues. CDR3 residues: CASSGNPGEKLFF. CDR3 nucleotide sequence: TGTGCCAGCAGTGGGAACCCGGGTGAAAAACTGTTTTTT.

The rearrangement uses TRBV6-2 or TRBV6-3 and TRBJ2-7, with 10 bases identical to TRBD1. The CDR3 loop spans 16 amino acids. V dropped 4 bases and J dropped 3; count of bases not matched to a gene: 9. Germline assignment: CDR1 MNHEY and CDR2 SVGEGT. CDR3 region: CASSWGPGTGVYEQYF. In nucleotides, the CDR3 is TGTGCCAGCAGTTGGGGCCCCGGGACAGGGGTCTACGAGCAGTACTTC.

This clone turned up a few times. The same CDR3 also results from other DNA sequences found in this sample. V gene TRBV6-2 or TRBV6-3 combines with J gene TRBJ1-5; possible D gene TRBD1, 5 bases. Trimming took off 0 bases at V and 2 bases at J, with 5 bases between the two ends. The CDR3 consists of 14 residues. Germline-derived CDR1 and CDR2 are MNHEY and SVGEGT. CDR3 bases: TGTGCCAGCAGTTACTCGGGGGGCAATCAGCCCCAGCATTTT. Protein: CASSYSGGNQPQHF.

The rearrangement uses TRBV29-1 and TRBJ2-7; D is unresolved. This CDR3 contains 12 residues. Trimming took off 4 bases at V and 9 bases at J, with 16 bases between the two ends. Germline V gene lookup returns CDR1 SQVTM and CDR2 ANQGSEA. The CDR3 sequence: CSVGVRGQGQYF. The CDR3 DNA reads TGCAGCGTTGGGGTTCGTGGTCAAGGGCAGTACTTC.

The chain carries TRBV7-6 and TRBJ1-5, with 8 nucleotides matching TRBD1. The CDR3 is 17 amino acids. Germline V gene sequence: CDR1 SGHVS, CDR2 FNYEAQ. Losses at the gene ends were 4 bases for V and 3 bases for J; bases not matched to a gene: 11. The CDR3 bases are TGTGCCAGCAGCTCGAACAGGGGGAAGGAGTTCAATCAGCCCCAGCATTTT. Its translation: CASSSNRGKEFNQPQHF.

The CDR3 region has the DNA TGTGCCAGCTCACCGGGACTAGCGGAGCTCTACGAGCAGTACTTC. Protein product: CASSPGLAELYEQYF. This chain uses TRBV18 with TRBJ2-7; 11 positions agree with TRBD2. Germline lookup yields CDR1 KGHSH and CDR2 LQKENI. The CDR3 has 15 residues. J lost 3 bases, V lost 3 bases, and 4 bases had no gene match.

The chain joins TRBV25-1 to TRBJ1-2, with a possible D match to TRBD1 (5 bases). Per the germline V gene, CDR1 is MGHDK and CDR2 is SYGVNS. Trimming removed 8 bases at V and 7 bases at J, with 14 bases between. The CDR3 is made up of 12 amino acids. For the CDR3, the DNA is TGTGCCAGCTCACTGGTTGGGGGTGGCTACACCTTC. Translating it yields CASSLVGGGYTF.

V gene TRBV6-5 combines with J gene TRBJ1-1; 7 nucleotides match TRBD1. J was trimmed by 7 bases and V by 6 bases; bases with no gene match: 8. In germline, CDR1 is MNHEY, CDR2 SVGAGI. CDR3 length: 13 amino acids. The CDR3 loop is CASRSRGGSEAFF. The CDR3 DNA reads TGTGCCAGCAGGAGCCGAGGGGGCAGTGAAGCTTTCTTT.

This clone was detected only once. The V call is TRBV28, the J call TRBJ2-5; D assignment may be TRBD1 or TRBD2 (6 bases each). The CDR3 runs to 13 residues. Germline V gives CDR1 MDHEN, CDR2 SYDVKM. The CDR3: CAITGAPMETQYF. The DNA of the CDR3 is TGTGCTATAACGGGGGCCCCGATGGAGACCCAGTACTTC.

A word on this clone: Distinct nucleotide sequences in the sample also encode this CDR3. The chain is built from TRBV12-3 or TRBV12-4 and TRBJ1-1, with D tentatively TRBD1 (6 bases). V was shortened by 6 bases and J by 7 bases, with 12 bases between the two germline ends. The CDR3 sequence is 12 residues long. The CDR3 spells CASSRGGYEAFF. The CDR3 bases are TGTGCCAGCAGCCGAGGGGGATATGAAGCTTTCTTT.

This chain uses TRBV5-1 with TRBJ2-1; possibly TRBD1 for D (6 bases). CDR1 is SGHRS, CDR2 YFSETQ, per germline. The CDR3 runs to 15 residues. The V and J ends lost 9 bases and 7 bases respectively, with 23 bases between them. The chain's CDR3 is CATAPPTGNINEQFF. The CDR3 bases are TGCGCCACCGCCCCCCCGACAGGCAATATAAATGAGCAGTTCTTC.

For this clone: Its ends do not fully match the called genes, so a read error is possible. V is TRBV9 and J is TRBJ2-7; D uncertain. The CDR3 runs 14 residues. Germline CDR1 is SGDLS and CDR2 is YYNGEE. The CDR3 reads CASSVGIGSFEQYF. CDR3 in DNA: TGTGCCAGCAGCGTAGGGATCGGCTCCTTCGAGCAGTACTTC.

This chain joins TRBV12-3 or TRBV12-4 and TRBJ1-2, with a possible D match to TRBD1 (5 bases). V gave up 7 bases and J gave up 2 bases, with 11 bases separating them. CDR3 length: 13 residues. The CDR3 DNA sequence: TGTGCCAGCAACGGCAGGGCGAACTATGGCTACACCTTC. It translates to CASNGRANYGYTF.

V usage is TRBV11-2 and J usage is TRBJ2-7; no reliable D call. This CDR3 has 14 residues. The ends were cut back, 1 base at V and 0 bases at J, with 7 bases in the middle. Germline CDR1 reads SGHAT; CDR2 reads FQNNGV. The CDR3 reads CASSLVPRSYEQYF. The CDR3, as DNA: TGTGCCAGCAGCTTAGTCCCACGCTCCTACGAGCAGTACTTC.

The chain carries TRBV6-1 and TRBJ2-3; a weak D match, TRBD1 (7 bases). The ends were cut back, 3 bases at V and 4 bases at J, with 8 bases in the middle. The CDR3 consists of 13 residues. CDR1 and CDR2 (germline): MNHNS, SASEGT. CDR3 nucleotides: TGTGCCAGCAGTGACAGGGGGGCAGATACGCAGTATTTT. It is translated as CASSDRGADTQYF.

This clone showed up just a few times. The CDR3 DNA reads as TGTGCCAGCTCGCCCGGGACAGGGTTCGATGAGCAGTTCTTC. Translating it yields CASSPGTGFDEQFF. The chain combines TRBV18 with TRBJ2-1, with TRBD1 matching 9 bases. The length of the CDR3 is 14 residues. V lost 6 bases and J lost 8; bases outside the gene matches: 8. Per germline, CDR1 KGHSH and CDR2 LQKENI.

V usage is TRBV25-1 and J usage is TRBJ2-1; either TRBD1 or TRBD2 may supply D (6 bases each). The length of the CDR3 is 13 residues. Trimming pared 7 bases from V and 8 bases from J, leaving 15 bases between. The germline V gene encodes CDR1 MGHDK and CDR2 SYGVNS. The CDR3 protein is CASTTGARDEQFF. The CDR3 DNA reads as TGTGCCAGCACTACGGGGGCCAGGGATGAGCAGTTCTTC. The whole variable domain, remainder taken from reference TRBV25-1 and TRBJ2-1, is EADIYQTPRYLVIGTGKKITLECSQTMGHDKMYWYQQDPGMELHLIHYSYGVNSTEKGDLSSESTVSRIRTEHFPLTLESARPSHTSQYLCASTTGARDEQFFGPGTRLTVL.

The V gene is TRBV6-5, the J gene TRBJ1-2, with D uncertain. The CDR3 consists of 13 residues. The germline V gene encodes CDR1 MNHEY and CDR2 SVGAGI. Trimming removed 0 bases from V and 9 bases from J, with 11 bases in between. The CDR3 loop reads CASSYSGRVSYTF. CDR3 sequence (DNA): TGTGCCAGCAGTTACTCAGGGAGAGTAAGCTACACCTTC.

The rearrangement joins TRBV30 to TRBJ1-5, with a possible D match to TRBD1 (6 bases). V lost 0 bases, J lost 5 bases, and 8 bases lay in between. Germline assignment: CDR1 GTSNPN and CDR2 SVGIG (reference sequence). This CDR3 comprises 13 residues. The CDR3 sequence is CAWSVRTDQPQHF. For the CDR3, the DNA is TGTGCCTGGAGTGTGAGGACAGATCAGCCCCAGCATTTT.

This clone was seen once. The CDR3 is CASSSRQGLSGNTIYF. The CDR3 bases are TGTGCCAGCAGTTCCAGACAGGGCCTCTCTGGAAACACCATATATTTT. The V call is TRBV6-5, the J call TRBJ1-3; 7 nucleotides agree with TRBD1. The CDR3 loop spans 16 amino acids. The germline V gene has CDR1 MNHEY and CDR2 SVGAGI. The trim removed 4 bases at V and 0 bases at J, leaving 6 bases unmatched.

This clone was detected once. V is TRBV28 and J is TRBJ2-1; the D is unclear. Trimming removed 3 bases from V and 6 bases from J, with 9 bases in between. CDR3 size: 13 residues. Germline CDR1 is MDHEN and CDR2 is SYDVKM. DNA for the CDR3: TGTGCCAGCAGTTTCGGGTTGGGCAATGAGCAGTTCTTC. Translated: CASSFGLGNEQFF.

The CDR3 DNA follows: TGTGCCAGTATGGGAACAGGGTCGTCCAAAAACATTCAGTACTTC. It specifies CASMGTGSSKNIQYF. The chain has TRBV19 and TRBJ2-4; D perhaps matches TRBD1 (6 bases). The CDR3 extends over 15 amino acids. Trimming left V 7 bases short and J 2 bases short, with 15 bases between. Germline lookup yields CDR1 LNHDA and CDR2 SQIVND (reference sequence). Full variable domain (remainder filled in from reference TRBV19 and TRBJ2-4): DGGITQSPKYLFRKEGQNVTLSCEQNLNHDAMYWYRQDPGQGLRLIYYSQIVNDFQKGDIAEGYSVSREKKESFPLTVTSAQKNPTAFYLCASMGTGSSKNIQYFGAGTRLSVL.